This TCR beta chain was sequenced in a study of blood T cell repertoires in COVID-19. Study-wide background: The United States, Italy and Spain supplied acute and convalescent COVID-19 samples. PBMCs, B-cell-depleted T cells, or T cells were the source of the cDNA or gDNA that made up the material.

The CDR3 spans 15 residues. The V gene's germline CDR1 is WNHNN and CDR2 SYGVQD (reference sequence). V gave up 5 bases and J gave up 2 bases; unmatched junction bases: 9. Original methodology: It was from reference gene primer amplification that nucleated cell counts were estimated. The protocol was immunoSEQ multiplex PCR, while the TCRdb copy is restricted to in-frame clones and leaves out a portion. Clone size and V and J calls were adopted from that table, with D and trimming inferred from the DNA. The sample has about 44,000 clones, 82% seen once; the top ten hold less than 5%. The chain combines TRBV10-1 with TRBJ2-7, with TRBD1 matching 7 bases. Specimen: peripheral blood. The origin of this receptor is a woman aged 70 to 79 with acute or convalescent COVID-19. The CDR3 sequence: CASSPGQDLPYEQYF. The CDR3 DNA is TGCGCCAGCAGTCCCGGACAGGATCTACCCTACGAGCAGTACTTC.